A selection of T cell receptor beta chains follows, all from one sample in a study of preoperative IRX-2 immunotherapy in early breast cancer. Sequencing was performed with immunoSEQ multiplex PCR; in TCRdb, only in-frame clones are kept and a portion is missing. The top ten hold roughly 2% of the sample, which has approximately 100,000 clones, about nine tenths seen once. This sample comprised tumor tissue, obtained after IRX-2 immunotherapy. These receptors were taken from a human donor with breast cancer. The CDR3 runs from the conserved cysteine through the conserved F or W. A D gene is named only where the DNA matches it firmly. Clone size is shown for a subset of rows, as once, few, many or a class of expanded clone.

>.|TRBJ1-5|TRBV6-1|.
CASSEARNRENQPQHF
TGTGCCAGCAGTGAAGCGCGGAACAGAGAGAATCAGCCCCAGCATTTT
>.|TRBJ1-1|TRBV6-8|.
CAIKRDEGAEAFF
TGTGCCATCAAACGGGATGAGGGGGCTGAAGCTTTCTTT
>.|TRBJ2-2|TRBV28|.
CASSSNRLITGELFF
TGTGCCAGCAGTTCAAACAGATTGATTACCGGGGAGCTGTTTTTT
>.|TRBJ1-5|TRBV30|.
CAWTGTHNQPQHF
TGTGCCTGGACCGGGACACATAATCAGCCCCAGCATTTT
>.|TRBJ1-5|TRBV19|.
CASSISDDQPQHF
TGTGCCAGTAGTATAAGTGATGATCAGCCCCAGCATTTT
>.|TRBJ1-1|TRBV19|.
CASSRNTQNTEAFF
TGTGCCAGTAGTAGAAACACCCAGAACACTGAAGCTTTCTTT
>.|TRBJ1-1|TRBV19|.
CASSPKTGDNTEAFF
TGTGCCAGTAGTCCAAAGACAGGTGACAACACTGAAGCTTTCTTT
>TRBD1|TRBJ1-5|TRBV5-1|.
CASSLGTGAMQPQHF
TGCGCCAGCAGCTTGGGCACAGGGGCCATGCAGCCCCAGCATTTT
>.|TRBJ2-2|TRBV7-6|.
CASRLAGVNTGELFF
TGTGCCAGCAGATTGGCAGGGGTAAACACCGGGGAGCTGTTTTTT
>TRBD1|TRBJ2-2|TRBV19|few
CASRTTGDNTGELFF
TGTGCCAGTAGGACGACAGGGGACAACACCGGGGAGCTGTTTTTT
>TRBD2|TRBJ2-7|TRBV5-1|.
CASSSGTSGGSEQYF
TGCGCCAGCAGCTCCGGGACTAGCGGGGGGAGCGAGCAGTACTTC
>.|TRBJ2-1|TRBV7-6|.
CASSVDSGSYNEQFF
TGTGCTAGCAGCGTCGATAGCGGAAGCTACAATGAGCAGTTCTTC
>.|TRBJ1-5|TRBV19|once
CASSSYGLVQHF
TGTGCCAGTAGTTCTTATGGGCTTGTTCAGCATTTT
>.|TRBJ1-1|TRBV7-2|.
CASSTGGTMNTEAFF
TGTGCCAGCAGCACAGGAGGGACCATGAACACTGAAGCTTTCTTT
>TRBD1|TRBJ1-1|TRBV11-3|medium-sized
CASSWDPGTGFTEAFF
TGTGCCAGCAGCTGGGACCCCGGGACAGGGTTTACTGAAGCTTTCTTT
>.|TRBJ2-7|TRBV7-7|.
CASSLARGVYEQYF
TGTGCCAGCAGCTTAGCGCGCGGGGTCTACGAGCAGTACTTC
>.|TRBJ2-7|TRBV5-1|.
CASSLAGGASEQYF
TGCGCCAGCAGCTTGGCCGGTGGGGCGAGCGAGCAGTACTTC
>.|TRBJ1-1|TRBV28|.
CASSLLENTEAFF
TGTGCCAGCAGTTTATTGGAGAACACTGAAGCTTTCTTT
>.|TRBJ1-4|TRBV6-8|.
CVSRKGGGNEKLFF
TGTGTCAGCAGAAAAGGGGGTGGTAATGAAAAACTGTTTTTT
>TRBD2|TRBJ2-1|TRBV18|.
CASSPLLADYNEQFF
TGTGCCAGCTCACCACTTCTAGCGGACTACAATGAGCAGTTCTTC
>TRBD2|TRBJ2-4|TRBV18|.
CASSGGLVSIQYF
TGTGCCAGCTCAGGGGGACTAGTCAGCATTCAGTACTTC
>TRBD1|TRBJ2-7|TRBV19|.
CASSGDRAYEQYF
TGTGCCAGTAGTGGAGACAGGGCCTACGAGCAGTACTTC
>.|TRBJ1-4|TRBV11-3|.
CASSRDGNNEKLFF
TGTGCCAGCAGCCGCGACGGGAATAATGAAAAACTGTTTTTT
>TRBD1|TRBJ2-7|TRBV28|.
CASSPRDRGSYEQYF
TGTGCCAGCAGCCCCCGGGACAGGGGCTCCTACGAGCAGTACTTC
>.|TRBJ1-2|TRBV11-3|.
CASSLAAQNSYGYTF
TGTGCCAGCAGCTTGGCTGCTCAGAACAGCTATGGCTACACCTTC
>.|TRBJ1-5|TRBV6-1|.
CASSEARSGGIQPQHF
TGTGCCAGCAGTGAAGCGCGGAGCGGGGGGATTCAGCCCCAGCATTTT
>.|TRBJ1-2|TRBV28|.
CASSFPRRNGYTF
TGTGCCAGCAGTTTTCCCCGTCGAAATGGCTATACCTTC
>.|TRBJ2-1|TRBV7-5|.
CASSLRRGTIHNEQFF
TGTGCCAGCAGCTTACGGCGCGGGACGATTCACAATGAGCAGTTCTTC
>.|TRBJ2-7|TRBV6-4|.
CASRYGDLSYEQYF
TGTGCCAGCCGTTACGGGGATCTTTCCTACGAGCAGTACTTC
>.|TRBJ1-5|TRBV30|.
CAWSVQRGQPQHF
TGTGCCTGGAGTGTACAGCGGGGGCAGCCCCAGCATTTT
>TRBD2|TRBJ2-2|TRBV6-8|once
CASSYSIRRGRAPGELFF
TGTGCCAGCAGTTACTCGATCCGTAGAGGGAGGGCCCCCGGGGAGCTGTTTTTT
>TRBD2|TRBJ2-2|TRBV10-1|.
CASSKGLVGTGELFF
TGCGCCAGCAGCAAGGGACTAGTAGGCACCGGGGAGCTGTTTTTT
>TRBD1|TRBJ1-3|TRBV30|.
CAWARQGGAGNTIYF
TGTGCCTGGGCTAGACAGGGCGGCGCTGGAAACACCATATATTTT
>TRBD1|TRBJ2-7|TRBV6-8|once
CAISGAQTGNYEQYF
TGTGCCATCAGTGGTGCACAGACAGGGAACTACGAGCAGTACTTC
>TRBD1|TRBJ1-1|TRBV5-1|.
CASSRDRGHPEAFF
TGCGCCAGCAGCCGAGACAGGGGGCACCCTGAAGCTTTCTTT
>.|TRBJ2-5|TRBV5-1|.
CASNLVPGAGETQYF
TGCGCCAGCAACTTGGTTCCGGGGGCGGGAGAGACCCAGTACTTC
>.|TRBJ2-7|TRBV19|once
CASSTVSSYEQYF
TGTGCCAGTAGTACTGTGAGCAGCTACGAGCAGTACTTC
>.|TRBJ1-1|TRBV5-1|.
CASSPGGPPTEAFF
TGCGCCAGCAGCCCGGGGGGGCCGCCGACTGAAGCTTTCTTT
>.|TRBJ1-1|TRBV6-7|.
CASSQTVNTEAFF
TGTGCCAGCAGTCAGACAGTGAACACTGAAGCTTTCTTT
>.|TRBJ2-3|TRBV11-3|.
CASGTGASTDTQYF
TGTGCCAGCGGAACCGGGGCCAGCACAGATACGCAGTATTTT
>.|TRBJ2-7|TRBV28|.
CASSRTVYEQYF
TGTGCCAGCAGCCGGACTGTCTACGAGCAGTACTTC
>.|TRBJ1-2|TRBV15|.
CATSRDISNYGYTF
TGTGCCACCAGCAGAGATATTTCTAACTATGGCTACACCTTC
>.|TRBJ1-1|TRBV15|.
CATSPTGHQNTEAFF
TGTGCCACCAGTCCGACGGGCCATCAGAACACTGAAGCTTTCTTT
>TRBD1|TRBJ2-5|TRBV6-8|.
CASRQGAQEETQYF
TGTGCCAGTCGACAGGGCGCTCAGGAGGAGACCCAGTACTTC
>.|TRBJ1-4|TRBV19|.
CASKRAGYEKLFF
TGTGCCAGTAAAAGGGCCGGGTATGAAAAACTGTTTTTT
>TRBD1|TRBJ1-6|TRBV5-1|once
CASSDGTGNSPLHF
TGCGCCAGCAGCGACGGGACAGGGAATTCACCCCTCCACTTT